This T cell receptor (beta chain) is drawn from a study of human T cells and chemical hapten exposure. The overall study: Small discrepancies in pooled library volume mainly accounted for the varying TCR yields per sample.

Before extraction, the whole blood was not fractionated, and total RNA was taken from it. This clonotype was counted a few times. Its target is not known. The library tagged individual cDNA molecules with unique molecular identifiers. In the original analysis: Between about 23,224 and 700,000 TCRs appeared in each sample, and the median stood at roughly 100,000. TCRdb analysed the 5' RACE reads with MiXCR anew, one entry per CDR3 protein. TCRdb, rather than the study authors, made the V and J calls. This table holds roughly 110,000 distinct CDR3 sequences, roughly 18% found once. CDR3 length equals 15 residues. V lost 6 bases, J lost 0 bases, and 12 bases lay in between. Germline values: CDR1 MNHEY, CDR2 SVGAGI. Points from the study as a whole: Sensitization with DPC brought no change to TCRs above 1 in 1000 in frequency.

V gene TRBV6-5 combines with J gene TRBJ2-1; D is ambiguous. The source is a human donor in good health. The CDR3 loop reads CASSPELRSYNEQFF. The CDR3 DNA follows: TGTGCCAGCAGCCCCGAACTTCGCTCCTACAATGAGCAGTTCTTC.